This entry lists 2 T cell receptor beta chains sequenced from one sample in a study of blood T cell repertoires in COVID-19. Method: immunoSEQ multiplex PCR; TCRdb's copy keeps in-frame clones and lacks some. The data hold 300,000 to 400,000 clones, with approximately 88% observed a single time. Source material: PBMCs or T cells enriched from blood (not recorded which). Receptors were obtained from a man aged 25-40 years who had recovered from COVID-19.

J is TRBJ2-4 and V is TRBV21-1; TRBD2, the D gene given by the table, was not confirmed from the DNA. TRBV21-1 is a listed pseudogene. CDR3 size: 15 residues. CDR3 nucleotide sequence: TGTGCCAGCAGCAGCAGCGGGTGGGCGAGAAACATTCAGTACTTC. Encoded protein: CASSSSGWARNIQYF.

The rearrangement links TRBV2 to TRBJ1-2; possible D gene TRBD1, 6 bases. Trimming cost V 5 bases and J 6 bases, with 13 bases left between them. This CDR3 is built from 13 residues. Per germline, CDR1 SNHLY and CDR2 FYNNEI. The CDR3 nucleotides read TGTGCCAGCAGTCAGGGGTTCGGCAATGGCTACACCTTC. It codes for CASSQGFGNGYTF.